Presented here are 5 T cell receptor beta chains from one specimen sequenced in a study of graft-versus-host responses after intestinal transplantation. The table came from immunoSEQ multiplex PCR; TCRdb's copy has only in-frame clones and leaves some out. The sample has more than 80,000 clones; under 85% are singletons. What these receptors recognize is not known. Sequenced here: unstimulated CD8+ T cells sorted from spleen or lymph node cells, sampled before intestinal transplant. These receptor sequences come from a human donor who received an intestinal transplant.

The table lists this clone with a few counts. The chain couples TRBV19 to TRBJ2-7; the match to TRBD1 covers 10 bases. The length of the CDR3 is 14 residues. CDR1 and CDR2 from the germline V gene are LNHDA and SQIVND (reference sequence). V shed 5 bases and J 2 bases; nucleotides not matched to a gene: 3. CDR3 protein: CASSAGQGTYEQYF. The CDR3 DNA follows: TGTGCCAGTAGTGCGGGACAGGGGACCTACGAGCAGTACTTC. Looking up the rest from reference TRBV19 and TRBJ2-7 gives the full variable domain: DGGITQSPKYLFRKEGQNVTLSCEQNLNHDAMYWYRQDPGQGLRLIYYSQIVNDFQKGDIAEGYSVSREKKESFPLTVTSAQKNPTAFYLCASSAGQGTYEQYFGPGTRLTVT.

This clone was found once. This sequence joins TRBV4-1 and TRBJ2-3; 16 bases align to TRBD2. CDR1 and CDR2 (germline): MGHRA, YSYEKL. The CDR3 has 19 amino acids. The ends lost 5 bases at V and 2 bases at J; junction bases unmatched: 10. CDR3 in amino acids: CASSEHGTSGREFTDTQYF. In DNA, the CDR3 is TGCGCCAGCAGCGAACACGGGACTAGCGGGAGGGAGTTCACAGATACGCAGTATTTT.

This chain links TRBV27 with TRBJ1-5; 9 positions agree with TRBD1. V lost 6 bases, J lost 8 bases, and 8 bases stayed unmatched. Germline-derived CDR1 and CDR2 are MNHEY and SMNVEV (reference sequence). The CDR3 contains 14 residues. The DNA for the CDR3 is TGTGCCAGCAGCCCAACAGGGGGCGAGGAGCCCCAGCATTTT. The encoded protein is CASSPTGGEEPQHF.

The rearrangement joins TRBV18 to TRBJ1-2; D might be TRBD1 (5 bases). V lost 0 bases to trimming and J lost 8 bases, with 13 bases between them. The CDR3 contains 14 residues. Germline CDR1 KGHSH, CDR2 LQKENI. The CDR3 is CASSPPWQGPGYTF. The CDR3 coding sequence is TGTGCCAGCTCACCACCGTGGCAGGGCCCCGGCTACACCTTC.

The chain carries TRBV14 and TRBJ2-2; unclear D gene. The germline V gene has CDR1 SGHDN and CDR2 FVKESK. Between the trimmed V and J ends, which lost 1 base and 1 base, there was a span of 13 bases. The CDR3 contains 17 residues. In nucleotides, the CDR3 is TGTGCCAGCAGCCAAGTTAGCCAGGCGCTGAACACCGGGGAGCTGTTTTTT. As protein: CASSQVSQALNTGELFF.